These 2 T cell receptor beta chains were all obtained from the same sample, sequenced in a study of shared clonotypes between healthy human individuals. Profiled with immunoSEQ multiplex PCR; TCRdb holds only in-frame clones, not every one. The data show 2 million to 3 million clones, around 94% seen once. The sequencing sample was made of naive CD4+ T cells sorted from blood. Subset specified: CD45RA+ positively selected. These receptors all come from a man aged 18-30 years in good health.

The chain employs TRBV25-1 and TRBJ2-5; 11 nucleotides line up with TRBD2. The J call may not be correct, given that the DNA end is closer to TRBJ2-7. CDR1 and CDR2 from the germline V gene are MGHDK and SYGVNS. CDR3 length: 14 residues. The CDR3 sequence: CASSTSGRGYEQYF. CDR3 DNA: TGTGCCAGCAGTACTAGCGGGAGAGGGTACGAGCAGTACTTC.

To note about this clone: The sample has other DNA sequences that encode this CDR3 too. The CDR3 coding sequence is TGCGCCAGCAGTGAAGGGAACACTGAAGCTTTCTTT. It is translated as CASSEGNTEAFF. The genes are TRBV10-2 and TRBJ1-1; D ambiguous. The CDR3 length is 12 residues. V lost 3 bases and J 1 base, leaving 3 bases between the germline ends. From germline, CDR1 is WSHSY and CDR2 SAAADI.